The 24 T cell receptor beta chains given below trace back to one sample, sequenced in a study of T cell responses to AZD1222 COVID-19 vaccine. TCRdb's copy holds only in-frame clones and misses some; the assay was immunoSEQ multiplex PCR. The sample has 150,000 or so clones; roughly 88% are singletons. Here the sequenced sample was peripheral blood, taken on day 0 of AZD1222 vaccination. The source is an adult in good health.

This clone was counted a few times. The CDR3 DNA sequence: TGTGCCAGCAGTTCCTTCGGGACTCCTTACCTCTATGGCTACACCTTC. It specifies CASSSFGTPYLYGYTF. This rearrangement joins TRBV28 to TRBJ1-2, with a weak D call TRBD1 (5 bases). The germline gives CDR1 MDHEN, CDR2 SYDVKM. V was trimmed by 4 bases and J by 4 bases, leaving 19 bases between them. The CDR3 is 16 amino acids.

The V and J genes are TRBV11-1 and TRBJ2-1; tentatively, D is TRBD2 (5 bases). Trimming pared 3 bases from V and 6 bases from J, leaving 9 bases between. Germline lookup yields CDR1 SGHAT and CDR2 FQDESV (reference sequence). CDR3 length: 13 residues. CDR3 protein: CASSFFRGNEQFF. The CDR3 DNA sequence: TGTGCCAGCAGCTTTTTTCGGGGCAATGAGCAGTTCTTC.

The CDR3 sequence is CAWNLIAGGSYNEQFF. CDR3 coding DNA: TGTGCCTGGAATCTAATAGCGGGAGGCTCCTACAATGAGCAGTTCTTC. The chain is built from TRBV30 and TRBJ2-1, with 10 bases identical to TRBD2. The CDR3 consists of 16 residues. V lost 4 bases, J lost 0 bases, and 6 bases stayed unmatched. CDR1 and CDR2 (germline): GTSNPN, SVGIG (reference sequence). The full variable domain, rest sourced from reference TRBV30 and TRBJ2-1, is SQTIHQWPATLVQPVGSPLSLECTVEGTSNPNLYWYRQAAGRGLQLLFYSVGIGQISSEVPQNLSASRPQDRQFILSSKKLLLSDSGFYLCAWNLIAGGSYNEQFFGPGTRLTVL.

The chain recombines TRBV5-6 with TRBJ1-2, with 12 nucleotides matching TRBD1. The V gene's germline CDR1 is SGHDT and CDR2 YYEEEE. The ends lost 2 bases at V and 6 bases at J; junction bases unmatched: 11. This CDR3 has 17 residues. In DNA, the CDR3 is TGTGCCAGCAGCTTACCCGGGACAGGGGGCGGAAAGGATGGCTACACCTTC. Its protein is CASSLPGTGGGKDGYTF.

The CDR3 region is CASSERETQYF. As DNA, the CDR3 is TGTGCCAGCAGTGAGAGAGAGACCCAGTACTTC. The chain combines TRBV6-1 with TRBJ2-5; D remains unclear. Trimming pared 3 bases from V and 4 bases from J, leaving 3 bases between. Germline assignment: CDR1 MNHNS and CDR2 SASEGT. This CDR3 has 11 residues.

CDR3 DNA sequence: TGCAGTGCTAGTAGGACTAAGGGCTACAATGAGCAGTTCTTC. Protein product: CSASRTKGYNEQFF. The chain carries TRBV20-1 and TRBJ2-1, with a possible D match to TRBD2 (6 bases). Germline lookup yields CDR1 DFQATT and CDR2 SNEGSKA (reference sequence). CDR3 length: 14 residues. V dropped 3 bases and J dropped 3 bases, with 12 bases sitting between them.

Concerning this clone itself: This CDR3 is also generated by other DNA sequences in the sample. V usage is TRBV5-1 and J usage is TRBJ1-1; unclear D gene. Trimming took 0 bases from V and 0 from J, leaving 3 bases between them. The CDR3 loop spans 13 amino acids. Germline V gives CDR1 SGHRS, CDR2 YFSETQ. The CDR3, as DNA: TGCGCCAGCAGCTTGGGGATGAACACTGAAGCTTTCTTT. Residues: CASSLGMNTEAFF.

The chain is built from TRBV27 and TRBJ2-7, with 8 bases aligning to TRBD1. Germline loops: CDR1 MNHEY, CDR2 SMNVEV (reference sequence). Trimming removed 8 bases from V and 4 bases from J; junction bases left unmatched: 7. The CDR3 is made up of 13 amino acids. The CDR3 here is CASSGGPGYEQYF. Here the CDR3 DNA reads TGTGCCAGCTCAGGGGGCCCGGGGTACGAGCAGTACTTC.

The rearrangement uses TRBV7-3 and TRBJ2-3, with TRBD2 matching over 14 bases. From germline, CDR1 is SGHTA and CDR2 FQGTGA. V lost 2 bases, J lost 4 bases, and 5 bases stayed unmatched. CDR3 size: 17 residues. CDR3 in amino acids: CASSLERLAGGADTQYF. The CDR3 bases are TGTGCCAGCAGCTTAGAACGACTAGCGGGAGGGGCAGATACGCAGTATTTT.

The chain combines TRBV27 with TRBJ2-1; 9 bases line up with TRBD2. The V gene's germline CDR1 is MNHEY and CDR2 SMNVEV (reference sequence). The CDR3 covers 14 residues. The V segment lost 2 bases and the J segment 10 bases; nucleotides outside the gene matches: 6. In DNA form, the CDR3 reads TGTGCCAGCAGTTTAAGGGTAGCGGGAGACGAGCAGTTCTTC. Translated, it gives CASSLRVAGDEQFF.

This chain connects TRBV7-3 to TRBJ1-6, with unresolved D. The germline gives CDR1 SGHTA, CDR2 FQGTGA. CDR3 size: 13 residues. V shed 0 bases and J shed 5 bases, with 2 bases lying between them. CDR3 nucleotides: TGTGCCAGCAGCTTAACGGATAATTCACCCCTCCACTTT. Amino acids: CASSLTDNSPLHF.

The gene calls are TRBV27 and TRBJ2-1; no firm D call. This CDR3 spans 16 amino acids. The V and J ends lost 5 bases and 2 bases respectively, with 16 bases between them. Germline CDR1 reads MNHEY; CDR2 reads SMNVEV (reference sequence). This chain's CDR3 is CASSRRLSDTYNEQFF. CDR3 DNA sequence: TGTGCCAGCAGTCGCCGCCTCTCTGACACCTACAATGAGCAGTTCTTC.

The DNA of the CDR3 is TGTGCCAGCAGTGGGGACAGGGAAATCACTGAAGCTTTCTTT. Its translation: CASSGDREITEAFF. This rearrangement joins TRBV2 to TRBJ1-1; the match to TRBD1 covers 9 bases. The CDR3 has 14 amino acids. With 4 bases clipped from V and 4 bases from J, the junction kept 4 bases outside the gene matches. Germline assignment: CDR1 SNHLY and CDR2 FYNNEI.

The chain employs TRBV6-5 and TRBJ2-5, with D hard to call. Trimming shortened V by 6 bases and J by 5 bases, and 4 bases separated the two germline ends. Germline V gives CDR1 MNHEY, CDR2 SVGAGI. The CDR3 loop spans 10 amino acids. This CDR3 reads CASRGETQYF. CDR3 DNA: TGTGCCAGCAGAGGGGAGACCCAGTACTTC.

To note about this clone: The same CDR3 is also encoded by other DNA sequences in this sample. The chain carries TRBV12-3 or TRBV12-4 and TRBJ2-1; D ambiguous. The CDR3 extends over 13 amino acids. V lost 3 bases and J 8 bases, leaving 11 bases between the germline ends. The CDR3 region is CASSLAPGDEQFF. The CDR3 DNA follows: TGTGCCAGCAGTTTGGCCCCTGGGGATGAGCAGTTCTTC.

The CDR3 protein is CASSPPTDLYGYTF. The CDR3 DNA reads TGTGCCAGCAGCCCCCCTACCGACTTGTATGGCTACACCTTC. This chain connects TRBV6-1 to TRBJ1-2; D is uncertain. The CDR3 runs to 14 residues. With 6 bases removed from V and 5 bases from J, the gap between germline ends came to 16 bases. CDR1 and CDR2 (germline): MNHNS, SASEGT.

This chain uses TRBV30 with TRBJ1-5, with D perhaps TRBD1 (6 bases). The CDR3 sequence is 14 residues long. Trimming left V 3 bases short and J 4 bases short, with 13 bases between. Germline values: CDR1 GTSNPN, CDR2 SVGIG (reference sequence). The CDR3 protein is CAWSVGGRNQPQHF. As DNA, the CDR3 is TGTGCCTGGAGCGTAGGGGGGAGGAATCAGCCCCAGCATTTT.

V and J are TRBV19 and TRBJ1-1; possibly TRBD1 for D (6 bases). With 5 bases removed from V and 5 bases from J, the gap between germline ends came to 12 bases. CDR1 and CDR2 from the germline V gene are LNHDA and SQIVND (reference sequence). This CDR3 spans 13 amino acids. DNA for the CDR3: TGTGCCAGTAGTTTCCCAGGGGCAACTGAAGCTTTCTTT. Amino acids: CASSFPGATEAFF.

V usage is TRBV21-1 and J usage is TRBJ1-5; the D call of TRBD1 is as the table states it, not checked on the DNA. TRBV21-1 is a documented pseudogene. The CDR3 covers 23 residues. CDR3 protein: CASSKVEGGKGPKRERGNQPQHF. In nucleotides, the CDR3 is TGTGCCAGCAGCAAAGTCGAAGGGGGTAAGGGCCCGAAGAGGGAGAGAGGCAATCAGCCCCAGCATTTT.

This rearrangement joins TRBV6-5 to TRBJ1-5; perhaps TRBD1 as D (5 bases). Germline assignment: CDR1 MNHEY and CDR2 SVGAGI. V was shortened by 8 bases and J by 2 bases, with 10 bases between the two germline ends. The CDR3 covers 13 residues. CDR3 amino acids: CASAPGGNQPQHF. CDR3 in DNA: TGTGCCAGCGCCCCGGGGGGCAATCAGCCCCAGCATTTT.

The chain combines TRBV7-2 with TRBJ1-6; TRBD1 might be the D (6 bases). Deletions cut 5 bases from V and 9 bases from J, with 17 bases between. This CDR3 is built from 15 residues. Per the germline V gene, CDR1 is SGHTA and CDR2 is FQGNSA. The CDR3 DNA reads TGTGCCAGCAGCCAACAACAGGGTAGCGTTTCACCCCTCCACTTT. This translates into CASSQQQGSVSPLHF.

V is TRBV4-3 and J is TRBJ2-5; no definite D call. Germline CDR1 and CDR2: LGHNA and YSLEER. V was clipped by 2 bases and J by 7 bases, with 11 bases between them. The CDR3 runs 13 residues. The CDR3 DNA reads TGCGCCAGCAGCCAATCCAGGAGCTGGACCCAGTACTTC. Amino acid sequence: CASSQSRSWTQYF.

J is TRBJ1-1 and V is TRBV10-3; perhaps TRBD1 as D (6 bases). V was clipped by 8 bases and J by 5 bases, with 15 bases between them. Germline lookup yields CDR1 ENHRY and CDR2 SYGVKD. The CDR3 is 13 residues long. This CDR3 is CAIQQGRRTEAFF. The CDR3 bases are TGTGCCATCCAACAGGGTCGACGGACTGAAGCTTTCTTT.

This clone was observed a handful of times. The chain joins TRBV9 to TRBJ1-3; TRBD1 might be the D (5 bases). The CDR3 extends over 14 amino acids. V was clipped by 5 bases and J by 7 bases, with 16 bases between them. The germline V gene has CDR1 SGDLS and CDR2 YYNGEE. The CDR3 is CASSGGVRGNTIYF. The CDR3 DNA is TGTGCCAGCAGTGGGGGGGTCCGAGGGAACACCATATATTTT.